This TCR beta chain stems from a study of cytomegalovirus exposure and HLA in healthy donors. Regarding the study as a whole: As was reported, the classifier diagnosed cytomegalovirus status with high specificity and sensitivity.

Note on this clone: Its antigen remains unidentified.

Only in-frame clones appear in the TCRdb table, and some are missing; sequencing was by immunoSEQ multiplex PCR. The table lists about 120,000 clones, around nine tenths of them singletons. The germline gives CDR1 GTSNPN, CDR2 SVGIG (reference sequence). CDR3 length: 11 amino acids. Trimming took off 3 bases at V and 9 bases at J, with 9 bases between the two ends. The receptor comes from a woman between 18 and 29 years old in good health and CMV-seropositive. The sequenced sample consisted of PBMCs. The rearrangement joins TRBV30 to TRBJ2-1, with D unclear. The chain's CDR3 is CAWSTTIEQFF. In DNA, the CDR3 is TGTGCCTGGAGCACAACCATTGAGCAGTTCTTC.